This TCR beta chain was recorded in a study of cytomegalovirus exposure and HLA in healthy donors. Study-wide results and limits: A reported reduction in N-insertions relative to the approximately 640-donor mean was seen in an Asian-associated ancestry cluster in a later analysis. As a later analysis revealed, the rate of TCR association differed by HLA locus, with DRB1 most and HLA-C fewest. TCR beta chain V- and J-gene trimming was linked, in a later analysis, to a missense variant in DCLRE1C. In vitro checks showed that three CMV-associated chains really do target CMV antigens.

About this clone itself: What it recognizes is unknown.

CDR3 length: 16 amino acids. Trimming cost V 1 base and J 9 bases, with 19 bases left between them. Germline lookup yields CDR1 SEHNR and CDR2 FQNEAQ (reference sequence). PCR amplification relied on 60 Vbeta primers (plus 13 Jbeta primers). Assay: immunoSEQ multiplex PCR; the TCRdb copy retains only in-frame clones and omits some. The profile covers 55,000 to 70,000 clones, with 77% appearing a single time and around 5.1% taken by the ten largest. The chain carries TRBV7-9 and TRBJ2-1; D may be TRBD2 (5 bases). The sample consisted of PBMCs. The receptor comes from a male donor in good health and CMV-seropositive. CDR3 sequence: CASSLVSHDAGSEQFF. In DNA, the CDR3 is TGTGCCAGCAGCTTAGTTTCGCACGATGCTGGGAGTGAGCAGTTCTTC.